This T cell receptor beta chain derives from a study of blood T cell repertoires in COVID-19. The CDR3 is 15 residues long. The ends lost 0 bases at V and 8 bases at J; junction bases unmatched: 3. The germline gives CDR1 SGHRS, CDR2 YFSETQ. Profiled with immunoSEQ multiplex PCR; TCRdb holds only in-frame clones, not every one. The sample lists tens of thousands of clones, 85% to 90% occurring once. This sequence joins TRBV5-1 and TRBJ2-1; 12 nucleotides align to TRBD2. Sequencing input: peripheral blood. The sequence was obtained from a human donor with active COVID-19. The donor label of this sample is uncertain. CDR3 sequence reads: CASSLGASGGDEQFF. CDR3 DNA sequence: TGCGCCAGCAGCTTGGGGGCTAGCGGGGGGGATGAGCAGTTCTTC.